Below, one T cell receptor (beta chain) is given with its context. These data come from a study of blood T cell repertoires in COVID-19. Overall study: PBMCs, B-cell-depleted T cells, or T cells provided the cDNA or gDNA that made up the material.

Germline V CDR1 and CDR2: SGDLS, YYNGEE. Trimming removed 0 bases at V and 0 bases at J, with 8 bases between. The CDR3 sequence is 15 residues long. The protocol was immunoSEQ multiplex PCR, while the TCRdb copy is restricted to in-frame clones and leaves out a portion. The sample lists 95,000 to 120,000 clones, just under 90% occurring once. This receptor was obtained from a woman aged 50 to 60 with acute or convalescent COVID-19. The material sequenced was peripheral blood. The chain couples TRBV9 to TRBJ2-3, with D possibly being TRBD2 (5 bases). The CDR3 DNA reads as TGTGCCAGCAGCGTAGGGCCTAGCAGCACAGATACGCAGTATTTT. It codes for CASSVGPSSTDTQYF.